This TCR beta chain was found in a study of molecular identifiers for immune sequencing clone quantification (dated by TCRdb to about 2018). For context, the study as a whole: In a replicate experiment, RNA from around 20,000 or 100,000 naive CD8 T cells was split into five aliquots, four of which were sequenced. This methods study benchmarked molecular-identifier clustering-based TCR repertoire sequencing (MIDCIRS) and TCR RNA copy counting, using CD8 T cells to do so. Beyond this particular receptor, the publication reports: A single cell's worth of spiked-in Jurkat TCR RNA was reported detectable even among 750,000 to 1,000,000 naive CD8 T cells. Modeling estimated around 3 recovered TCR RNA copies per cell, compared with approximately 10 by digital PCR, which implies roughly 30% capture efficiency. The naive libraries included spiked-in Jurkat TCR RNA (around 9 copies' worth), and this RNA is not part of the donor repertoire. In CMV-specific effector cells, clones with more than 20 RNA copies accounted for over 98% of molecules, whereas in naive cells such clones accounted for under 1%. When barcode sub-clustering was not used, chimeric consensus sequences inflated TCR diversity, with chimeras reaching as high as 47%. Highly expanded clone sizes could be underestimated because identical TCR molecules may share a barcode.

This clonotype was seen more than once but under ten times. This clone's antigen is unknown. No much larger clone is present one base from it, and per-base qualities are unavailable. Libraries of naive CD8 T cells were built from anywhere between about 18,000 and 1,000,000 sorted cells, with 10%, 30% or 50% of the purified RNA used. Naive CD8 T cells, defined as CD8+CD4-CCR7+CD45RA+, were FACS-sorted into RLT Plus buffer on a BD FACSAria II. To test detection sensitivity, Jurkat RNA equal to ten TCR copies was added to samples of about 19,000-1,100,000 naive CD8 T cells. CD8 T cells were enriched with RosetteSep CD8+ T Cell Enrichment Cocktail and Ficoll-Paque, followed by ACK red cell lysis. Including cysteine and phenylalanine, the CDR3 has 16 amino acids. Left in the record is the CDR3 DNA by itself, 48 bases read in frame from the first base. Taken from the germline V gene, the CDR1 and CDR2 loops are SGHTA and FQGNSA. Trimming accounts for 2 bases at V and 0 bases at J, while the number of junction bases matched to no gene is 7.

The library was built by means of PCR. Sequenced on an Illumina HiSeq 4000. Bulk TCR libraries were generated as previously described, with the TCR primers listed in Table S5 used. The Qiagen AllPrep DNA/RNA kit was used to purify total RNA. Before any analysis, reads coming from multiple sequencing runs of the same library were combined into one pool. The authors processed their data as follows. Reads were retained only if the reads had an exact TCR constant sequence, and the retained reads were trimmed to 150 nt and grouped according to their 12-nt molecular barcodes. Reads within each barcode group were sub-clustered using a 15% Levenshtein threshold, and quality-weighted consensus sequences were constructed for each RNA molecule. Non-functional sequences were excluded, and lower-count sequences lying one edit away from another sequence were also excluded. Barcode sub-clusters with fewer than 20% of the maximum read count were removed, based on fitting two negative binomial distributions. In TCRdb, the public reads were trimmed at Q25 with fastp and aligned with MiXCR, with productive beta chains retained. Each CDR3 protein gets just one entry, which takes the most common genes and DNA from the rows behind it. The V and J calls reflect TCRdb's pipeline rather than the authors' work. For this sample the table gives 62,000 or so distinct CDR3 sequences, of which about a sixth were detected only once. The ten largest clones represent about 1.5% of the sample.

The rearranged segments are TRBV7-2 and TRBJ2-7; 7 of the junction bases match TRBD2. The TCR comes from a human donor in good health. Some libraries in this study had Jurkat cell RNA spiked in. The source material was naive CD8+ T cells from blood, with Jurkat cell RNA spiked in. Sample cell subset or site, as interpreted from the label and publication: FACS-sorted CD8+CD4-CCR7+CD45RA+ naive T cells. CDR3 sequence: CASSLIGGSVSYEQYF. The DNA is TGTGCCAGCAGCTTAATCGGCGGGAGCGTCTCCTACGAGCAGTACTTC.